These 2 T cell receptor beta chains were sequenced from one sample in a study of neurological immune-mediated disorders. TCRdb re-called the 5' RACE reads with MiXCR, one entry per CDR3 protein. The sample has some 48,000 distinct CDR3 sequences, about 5.8% seen once. The sample comprised CD4+ T cells from blood. The receptor source for this set is a young woman with multiple sclerosis.

As regards this clonotype: Being one base from a much bigger clone, this may be a read error. J is TRBJ2-5 and V is TRBV6-6, with 7 bases fitting TRBD2. The CDR3 is 13 amino acids. Germline V lookup: CDR1 MNHNY, CDR2 SVGAGI (reference sequence). The CDR3 sequence is CAGSGGRQETKYF. The CDR3, as DNA: TGCGCCGGTTCGGGGGGACGGCAAGAGACCAAGTACTTC.

Many counts were recorded for this clonotype. The chain uses TRBV10-3 and TRBJ2-3; D may be TRBD2 (6 bases). The CDR3 runs to 17 residues. Trimming removed 4 bases from V and 0 bases from J, with 17 bases in between. CDR1 is ENHRY, CDR2 SYGVKD, per germline. The CDR3 reads CAISGGTGGTSTDTQYF. The CDR3, as DNA: TGTGCCATCAGTGGGGGTACCGGGGGAACTAGCACAGATACGCAGTATTTT.